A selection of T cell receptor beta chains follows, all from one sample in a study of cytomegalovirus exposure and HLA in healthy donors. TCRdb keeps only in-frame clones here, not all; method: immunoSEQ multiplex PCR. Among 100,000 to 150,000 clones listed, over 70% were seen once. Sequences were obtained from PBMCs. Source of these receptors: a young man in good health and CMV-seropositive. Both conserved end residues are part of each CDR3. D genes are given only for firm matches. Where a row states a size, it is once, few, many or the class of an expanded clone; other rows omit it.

CASSERVPYEQYF,TGTGCCAGCAGTGAACGGGTTCCCTACGAGCAGTACTTC,-,TRBJ2-7,TRBV6-1,-
CASSLQGGEAFF,TGTGCCAGCAGCTTACAGGGAGGTGAAGCTTTCTTT,-,TRBJ1-1,TRBV11-2,-
CASSVSAQGTYEQYF,TGTGCCAGCAGTGTCTCGGCACAGGGTACCTACGAGCAGTACTTC,-,TRBJ2-7,TRBV6-1,-
CSVVRSNEQFF,TGCAGCGTTGTTCGCAGCAATGAGCAGTTCTTC,-,TRBJ2-1,TRBV29-1,-
CASSLHGQGGNTIYF,TGTGCCAGCAGCCTGCACGGACAGGGGGGAAACACCATATATTTT,-,TRBJ1-3,TRBV5-4,TRBD1
CASSTLGTGAGYTF,TGTGCCAGCAGCACACTCGGGACAGGGGCTGGCTACACCTTC,-,TRBJ1-2,TRBV5-5,TRBD1
CASSQDRLRAGRWDTQYF,TGCGCCAGCAGCCAAGATCGTCTGAGGGCAGGGAGGTGGGATACGCAGTATTTT,-,TRBJ2-3,TRBV4-1,-
CASSKTGVNSPLHF,TGTGCCAGCAGTAAGACAGGGGTTAATTCACCCCTCCACTTT,-,TRBJ1-6,TRBV6-1,TRBD1
CASSETGGTDTQYF,TGTGCCAGCAGTGAGACAGGGGGCACAGATACGCAGTATTTT,large,TRBJ2-3,TRBV6-4,TRBD1
CASSFRRGWDTGELFF,TGTGCCAGCAGCTTCCGCCGGGGATGGGACACCGGGGAGCTGTTTTTT,-,TRBJ2-2,TRBV7-8,-
CASSYGSSPIIEQFF,TGTGCCAGCAGTTACGGCTCGTCCCCAATAATTGAGCAGTTCTTC,-,TRBJ2-1,TRBV6-6,-
CASRRQEVNYGYTF,TGTGCCAGCAGAAGACAGGAAGTAAACTATGGCTACACCTTC,-,TRBJ1-2,TRBV5-4,-
CASSKGAAGGPDEQYF,TGTGCCAGCAGCAAAGGGGCAGCGGGAGGGCCGGACGAGCAGTACTTC,-,TRBJ2-7,TRBV21-1,-
CASSDSGGAAYEQYF,TGTGCCAGTAGTGATAGCGGGGGGGCCGCCTACGAGCAGTACTTC,-,TRBJ2-7,TRBV19,TRBD2
CASSYRTDNEQFF,TGTGCCAGCAGTTACCGGACAGACAATGAGCAGTTCTTC,-,TRBJ2-1,TRBV6-5,-
CASSSVLSNTEAFF,TGTGCCAGCAGCTCCGTCCTGTCGAACACTGAAGCTTTCTTT,-,TRBJ1-1,TRBV7-9,-
CASSLNRGEETQYF,TGTGCCAGCAGCTTGAACAGGGGTGAGGAGACCCAGTACTTC,-,TRBJ2-5,TRBV11-2,TRBD1
CARSPATGFGANVLTF,TGTGCCAGAAGCCCTGCGACAGGGTTTGGGGCCAACGTCCTGACTTTC,once,TRBJ2-6,TRBV5-3,TRBD1
CAAGRAGNTIYF,TGTGCCGCGGGGAGGGCTGGAAACACCATATATTTT,-,TRBJ1-3,TRBV28,-
CASSPEGPRSGEVPYEQYF,TGTGCCAGCTCACCCGAGGGGCCGCGCTCGGGGGAAGTCCCCTACGAGCAGTACTTC,-,TRBJ2-7,TRBV18,-
CASSEGTGTVETQYF,TGTGCCAGCAGTGAGGGAACCGGGACAGTGGAGACCCAGTACTTC,few,TRBJ2-5,TRBV2,TRBD1
CASSYSGTGGSPLHF,TGTGCCAGCAGTTACTCCGGGACAGGGGGTTCACCCCTCCACTTT,-,TRBJ1-6,TRBV6-6,TRBD1
CASSKTSGREVKYF,TGTGCCAGTTCTAAGACTAGCGGGAGAGAAGTGAAGTACTTC,-,TRBJ2-7,TRBV19,TRBD2
CASSLRTGGVNYGYTF,TGTGCCAGCAGCCTCCGGACAGGGGGCGTTAACTATGGCTACACCTTC,-,TRBJ1-2,TRBV4-2,TRBD1
CASSIGGDTEAFF,TGTGCCAGTAGTATAGGGGGGGATACCGAAGCTTTCTTT,-,TRBJ1-1,TRBV19,-
CASSFAGTLAKNIQYF,TGCGCCAGCAGCTTTGCGGGAACCCTAGCCAAAAACATTCAGTACTTC,-,TRBJ2-4,TRBV5-1,-
CASSVGTVNTEAFF,TGCGCCAGCAGTGTCGGTACGGTGAACACTGAAGCTTTCTTT,-,TRBJ1-1,TRBV10-1,-
CASNSYGNTIYF,TGTGCCAGCAACAGTTACGGAAACACCATATATTTT,-,TRBJ1-3,TRBV6-5,-
CASSKGLAGGPDTQYF,TGTGCCAGCAGCAAGGGACTAGCGGGGGGGCCGGATACGCAGTATTTT,-,TRBJ2-3,TRBV5-8,TRBD2
CASSFQAPPDTQYF,TGTGCCAGCAGCTTCCAGGCGCCCCCAGATACGCAGTATTTT,-,TRBJ2-3,TRBV7-2,-
CASSQGTSAYEQYF,TGCGCCAGCAGCCAAGGGACTAGCGCCTACGAGCAGTACTTC,-,TRBJ2-7,TRBV4-3,TRBD2
CASSLVGAGSGANVLTF,TGTGCCAGCAGCTTAGTAGGTGCAGGGTCCGGGGCCAACGTCCTGACTTTC,-,TRBJ2-6,TRBV11-2,-
CAISVGQGVQPQHF,TGTGCCATCAGTGTTGGACAGGGGGTGCAGCCCCAGCATTTT,-,TRBJ1-5,TRBV10-3,TRBD1
CASQRGLNTGELFF,TGTGCCAGTCAAAGGGGGTTAAACACCGGGGAGCTGTTTTTT,-,TRBJ2-2,TRBV19,-